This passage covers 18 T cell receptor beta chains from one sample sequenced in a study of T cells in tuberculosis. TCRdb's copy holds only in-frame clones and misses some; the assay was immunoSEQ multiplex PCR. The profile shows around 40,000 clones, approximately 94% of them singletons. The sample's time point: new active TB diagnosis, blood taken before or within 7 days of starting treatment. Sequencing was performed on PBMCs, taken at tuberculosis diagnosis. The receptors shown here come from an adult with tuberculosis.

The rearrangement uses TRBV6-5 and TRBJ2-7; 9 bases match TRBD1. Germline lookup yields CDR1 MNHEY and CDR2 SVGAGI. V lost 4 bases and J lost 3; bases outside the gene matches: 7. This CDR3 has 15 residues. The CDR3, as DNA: TGTGCCAGCAGTTCCAGGACAGGGGCTAGCTACGAGCAGTACTTC. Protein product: CASSSRTGASYEQYF.

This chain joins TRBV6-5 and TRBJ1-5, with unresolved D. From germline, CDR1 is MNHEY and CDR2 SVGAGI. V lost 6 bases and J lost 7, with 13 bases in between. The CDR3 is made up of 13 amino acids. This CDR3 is CASSPRESQPQHF. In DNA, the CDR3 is TGTGCCAGCAGCCCGAGAGAGTCGCAGCCCCAGCATTTT.

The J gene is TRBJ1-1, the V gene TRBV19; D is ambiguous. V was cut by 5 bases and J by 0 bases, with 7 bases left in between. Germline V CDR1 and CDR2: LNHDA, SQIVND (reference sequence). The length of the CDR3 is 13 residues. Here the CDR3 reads CASSLLLNTEAFF. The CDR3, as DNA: TGTGCCAGTAGTTTATTATTGAACACTGAAGCTTTCTTT.

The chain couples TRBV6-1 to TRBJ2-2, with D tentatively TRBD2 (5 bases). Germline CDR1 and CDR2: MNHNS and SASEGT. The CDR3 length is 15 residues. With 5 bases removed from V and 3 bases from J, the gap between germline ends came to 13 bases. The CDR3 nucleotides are TGTGCCAGCAGTCCCCGGAGGCGGGACACCGGGGAGCTGTTTTTT. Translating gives CASSPRRRDTGELFF.

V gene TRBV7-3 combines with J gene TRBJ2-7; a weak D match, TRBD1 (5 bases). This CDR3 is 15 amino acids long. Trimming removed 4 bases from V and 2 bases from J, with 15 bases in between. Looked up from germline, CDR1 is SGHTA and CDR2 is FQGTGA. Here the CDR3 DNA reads TGTGCCAGCAGCTCCTCCCCGACAGCCCCCTACGAGCAGTACTTC. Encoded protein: CASSSSPTAPYEQYF.

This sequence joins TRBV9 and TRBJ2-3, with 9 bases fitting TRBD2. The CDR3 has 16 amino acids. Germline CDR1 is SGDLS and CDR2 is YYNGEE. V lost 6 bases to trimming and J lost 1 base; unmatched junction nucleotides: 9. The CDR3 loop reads CASNPGASGGTDTQYF. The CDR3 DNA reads TGTGCCAGCAACCCTGGGGCTAGCGGGGGCACAGATACGCAGTATTTT.

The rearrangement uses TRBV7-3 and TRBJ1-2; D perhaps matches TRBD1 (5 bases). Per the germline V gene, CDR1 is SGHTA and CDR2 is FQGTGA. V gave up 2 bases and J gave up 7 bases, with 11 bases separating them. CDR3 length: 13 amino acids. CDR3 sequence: CASSLLQGFGYTF. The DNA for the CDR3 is TGTGCCAGCAGCTTACTTCAGGGATTTGGCTACACCTTC.

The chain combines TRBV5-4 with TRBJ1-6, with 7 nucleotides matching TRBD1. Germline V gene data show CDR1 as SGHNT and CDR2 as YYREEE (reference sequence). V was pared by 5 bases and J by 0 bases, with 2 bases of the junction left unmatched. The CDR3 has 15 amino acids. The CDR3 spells CASSRDSSYNSPLHF. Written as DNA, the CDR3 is TGTGCCAGCAGTCGGGACAGCTCCTATAATTCACCCCTCCACTTT.

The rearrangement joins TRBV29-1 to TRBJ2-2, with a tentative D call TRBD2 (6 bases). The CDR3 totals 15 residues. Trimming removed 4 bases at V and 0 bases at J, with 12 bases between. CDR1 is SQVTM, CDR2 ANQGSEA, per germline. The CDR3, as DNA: TGCAGCGTTGTGGGGGGTATAGCGAACACCGGGGAGCTGTTTTTT. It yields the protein CSVVGGIANTGELFF.

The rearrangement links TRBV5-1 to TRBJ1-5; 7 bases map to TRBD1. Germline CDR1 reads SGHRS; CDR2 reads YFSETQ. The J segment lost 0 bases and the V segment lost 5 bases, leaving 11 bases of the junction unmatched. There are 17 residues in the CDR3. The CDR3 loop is CASSAETGLSSNQPQHF. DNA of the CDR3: TGCGCCAGCAGTGCGGAGACAGGGCTATCTAGCAATCAGCCCCAGCATTTT.

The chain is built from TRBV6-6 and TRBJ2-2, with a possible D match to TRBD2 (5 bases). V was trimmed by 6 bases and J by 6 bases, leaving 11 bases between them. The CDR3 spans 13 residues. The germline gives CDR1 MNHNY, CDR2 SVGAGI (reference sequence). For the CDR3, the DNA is TGTGCCAGCAGCCCCACGCGGGCCGGGGAGCTGTTTTTT. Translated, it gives CASSPTRAGELFF.

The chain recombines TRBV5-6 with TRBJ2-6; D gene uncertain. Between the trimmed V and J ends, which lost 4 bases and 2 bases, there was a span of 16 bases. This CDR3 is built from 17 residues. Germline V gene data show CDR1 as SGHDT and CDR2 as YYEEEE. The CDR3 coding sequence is TGTGCCAGCAGCCGTTTTAAAACACCCACTGGGGCCAACGTCCTGACTTTC. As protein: CASSRFKTPTGANVLTF.

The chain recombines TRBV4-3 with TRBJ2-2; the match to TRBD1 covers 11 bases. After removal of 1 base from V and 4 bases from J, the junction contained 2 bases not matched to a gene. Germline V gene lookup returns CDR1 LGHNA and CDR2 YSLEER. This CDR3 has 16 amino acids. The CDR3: CASSQGTGGFTGELFF. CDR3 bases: TGCGCCAGCAGCCAAGGGACAGGGGGCTTCACCGGGGAGCTGTTTTTT.

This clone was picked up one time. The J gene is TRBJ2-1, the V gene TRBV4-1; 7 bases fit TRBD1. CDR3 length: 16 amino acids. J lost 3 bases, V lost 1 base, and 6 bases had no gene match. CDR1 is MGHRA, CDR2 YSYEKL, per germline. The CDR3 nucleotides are TGCGCCAGCAGCCAAGCCGGGACAGTTTTCTACAATGAGCAGTTCTTC. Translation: CASSQAGTVFYNEQFF.

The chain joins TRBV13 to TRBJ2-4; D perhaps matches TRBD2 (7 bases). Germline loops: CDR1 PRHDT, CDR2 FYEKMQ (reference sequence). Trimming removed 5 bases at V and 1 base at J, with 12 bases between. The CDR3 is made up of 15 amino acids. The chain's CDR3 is CASSQQGGAKNIQYF. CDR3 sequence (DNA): TGTGCCAGCAGCCAACAGGGAGGGGCCAAAAACATTCAGTACTTC.

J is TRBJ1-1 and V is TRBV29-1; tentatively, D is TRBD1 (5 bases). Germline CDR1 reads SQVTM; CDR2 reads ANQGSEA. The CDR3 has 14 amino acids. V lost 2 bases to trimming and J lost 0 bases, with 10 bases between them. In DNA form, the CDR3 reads TGCAGCGTTGAATCTTGGGGCATGAACACTGAAGCTTTCTTT. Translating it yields CSVESWGMNTEAFF.

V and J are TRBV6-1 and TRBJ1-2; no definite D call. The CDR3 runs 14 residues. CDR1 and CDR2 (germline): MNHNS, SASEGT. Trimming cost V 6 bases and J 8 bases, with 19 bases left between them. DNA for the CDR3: TGTGCCAGCAGGCCGGGGTCCCTTGCGCGGGGCTACACCTTC. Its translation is CASRPGSLARGYTF.

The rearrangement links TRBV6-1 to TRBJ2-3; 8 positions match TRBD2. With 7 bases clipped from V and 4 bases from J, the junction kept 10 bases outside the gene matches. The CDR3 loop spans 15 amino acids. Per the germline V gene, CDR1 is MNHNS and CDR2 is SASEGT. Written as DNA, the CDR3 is TGTGCCAGCACTAAAGGGACTAGAGTCGCAGATACGCAGTATTTT. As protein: CASTKGTRVADTQYF.